This passage covers 21 T cell receptor beta chains from one sample sequenced in a study of cytomegalovirus exposure and HLA in healthy donors. The primer mix had 60 Vbeta and 13 Jbeta primers. The table came from immunoSEQ multiplex PCR; TCRdb's copy has only in-frame clones and leaves some out. The sample lists some 150,000 clones, roughly 64% seen once, with around 3% in the top ten. Sequenced material: PBMCs. The receptors were sampled from a woman in her twenties or thirties in good health and CMV-seropositive.

The rearrangement uses TRBV14 and TRBJ2-5; D remains ambiguous. CDR3 length: 13 residues. V was pared by 2 bases and J by 7 bases, with 11 bases between. The germline gives CDR1 SGHDN, CDR2 FVKESK. CDR3 DNA: TGTGCCAGCAGCCAAAACATCCCTGGGACCCAGTACTTC. Protein product: CASSQNIPGTQYF.

This clone appeared a few times. The chain joins TRBV5-1 to TRBJ1-1; weak D call: TRBD1 (5 bases). Germline V lookup: CDR1 SGHRS, CDR2 YFSETQ. The CDR3 runs to 15 residues. Trimming cost V 0 bases and J 5 bases, with 14 bases left between them. For the CDR3, the DNA is TGCGCCAGCAGCTTGGATTTAGGGGATGCGACTGAAGCTTTCTTT. It is translated as CASSLDLGDATEAFF.

The chain is built from TRBV29-1 and TRBJ2-3; perhaps TRBD1 as D (5 bases). This CDR3 comprises 12 residues. Trimming removed 7 bases from V and 1 base from J, with 9 bases in between. In germline, CDR1 is SQVTM, CDR2 ANQGSEA. CDR3 sequence: CSAPTGTDTQYF. The CDR3 DNA reads TGCAGCGCCCCGACAGGCACAGATACGCAGTATTTT.

The CDR3 spells CSVDRGNEQFF. CDR3 DNA: TGCAGCGTCGACAGGGGGAATGAGCAGTTCTTC. J is TRBJ2-1 and V is TRBV29-1; 9 positions agree with TRBD1. Trimming cost V 6 bases and J 7 bases; bases outside gene matches: 1. The CDR3 covers 11 residues. Germline V gene sequence: CDR1 SQVTM, CDR2 ANQGSEA.

This clone was recorded a few times. V gene TRBV10-3 combines with J gene TRBJ2-6, with D perhaps TRBD2 (5 bases). Germline V CDR1 and CDR2: ENHRY, SYGVKD. CDR3 length equals 17 residues. Trimming shortened V by 10 bases and J by 0 bases, and 19 bases separated the two germline ends. The CDR3 nucleotides are TGTGCCACCATGGGTCTCGAGGGCCTCTCTGGGGCCAACGTCCTGACTTTC. Protein product: CATMGLEGLSGANVLTF.

The rearrangement links TRBV15 to TRBJ2-3; TRBD1 is a possible D gene (5 bases). The V gene's germline CDR1 is LNHNV and CDR2 YYDKDF (reference sequence). This CDR3 is 15 amino acids long. V lost 5 bases to trimming and J lost 2 bases, with 14 bases between them. DNA of the CDR3: TGTGCCACCAGCGTACTGCGACAGACCACAGATACGCAGTATTTT. Its protein is CATSVLRQTTDTQYF.

The genes are TRBV7-6 and TRBJ2-5; a possible D gene is TRBD2 (6 bases). V was cut by 3 bases and J by 4 bases, with 12 bases left in between. The CDR3 runs to 14 residues. The germline V gene encodes CDR1 SGHVS and CDR2 FNYEAQ. CDR3 amino acids: CASSLSGGIETQYF. The CDR3 nucleotides read TGTGCCAGCAGCTTGTCAGGAGGGATAGAGACCCAGTACTTC.

The chain links TRBV7-8 to TRBJ2-7; TRBD1 is a possible D gene (6 bases). The CDR3 has 16 residues. V was pared by 5 bases and J by 0 bases, with 17 bases between. Germline CDR1 and CDR2: SGHVS and FQNEAQ. The CDR3 loop reads CASSPRRQGSSYEQYF. The CDR3 DNA is TGTGCCAGCAGCCCTAGGAGGCAGGGGAGCTCCTACGAGCAGTACTTC.

This clone was detected only a few times. V gene TRBV7-8 combines with J gene TRBJ2-7, with D uncertain. From germline, CDR1 is SGHVS and CDR2 FQNEAQ. With 4 bases removed from V and 3 bases from J, the gap between germline ends came to 13 bases. The CDR3 loop spans 14 amino acids. CDR3 in amino acids: CASSSAGSGYEQYF. The DNA for the CDR3 is TGTGCCAGCAGCTCCGCCGGGTCGGGCTACGAGCAGTACTTC.

The chain uses TRBV30 and TRBJ2-2; D is ambiguous. The CDR3 is made up of 14 amino acids. V was shortened by 3 bases and J by 3 bases, with 11 bases between the two germline ends. Germline V lookup: CDR1 GTSNPN, CDR2 SVGIG (reference sequence). The CDR3 coding sequence is TGTGCCTGGAGGACACATTGGGACACCGGGGAGCTGTTTTTT. Its protein product is CAWRTHWDTGELFF.

This chain links TRBV6-1 with TRBJ2-1; D is perhaps TRBD1 (7 bases). Germline CDR1 MNHNS, CDR2 SASEGT. V lost 3 bases to trimming and J lost 6 bases, with 12 bases between them. The CDR3 spans 14 residues. Written as DNA, the CDR3 is TGTGCCAGCAGTGACAGGGGGGCTGGCAATGAGCAGTTCTTC. It specifies CASSDRGAGNEQFF.

The chain carries TRBV5-1 and TRBJ2-7, with D possibly matching TRBD1 (5 bases). Germline V gene lookup returns CDR1 SGHRS and CDR2 YFSETQ. V lost 4 bases and J 2 bases, leaving 16 bases between the germline ends. This CDR3 is built from 15 residues. CDR3 region: CASSTPTGQAYEQYF. CDR3 coding DNA: TGCGCCAGCAGCACTCCCACAGGCCAAGCCTACGAGCAGTACTTC.

This clone was detected only a few times. The rearrangement uses TRBV5-1 and TRBJ1-6; 8 bases are a match to TRBD1. CDR3 length equals 13 residues. Germline V gene lookup returns CDR1 SGHRS and CDR2 YFSETQ. V was clipped by 10 bases and J by 9 bases; unmatched bases: 9. The CDR3 region has the DNA TGCGCCTCCGCCCAGGGGGCTGGTTCACCCCTCCACTTT. This codes for CASAQGAGSPLHF.

This clone was detected a few times. The rearrangement uses TRBV23-1 and TRBJ1-1; D is unresolved. TRBV23-1 is an ORF; its function is uncertain. There are 14 residues in the CDR3. V was pared by 2 bases and J by 0 bases, with 7 bases between. CDR3: CASSQVLLNTEAFF. In nucleotides, the CDR3 is TGCGCCAGCAGTCAAGTCCTATTGAACACTGAAGCTTTCTTT.

This clone occurred a few times. This rearrangement joins TRBV4-1 to TRBJ1-5; possibly TRBD1 for D (5 bases). Germline-derived CDR1 and CDR2 are MGHRA and YSYEKL. V shed 4 bases and J shed 7 bases, with 17 bases lying between them. The CDR3 runs to 15 residues. This CDR3 is CASSLLMAGSQPQHF. Written as DNA, the CDR3 is TGCGCCAGCAGCCTCCTGATGGCAGGGTCCCAGCCCCAGCATTTT.

J is TRBJ1-1 and V is TRBV19, with TRBD1 matching over 7 bases. With V trimmed by 6 bases and J by 4 bases, 5 bases remained unmatched. Per the germline V gene, CDR1 is LNHDA and CDR2 is SQIVND (reference sequence). The CDR3 contains 13 residues. The DNA of the CDR3 is TGTGCCAGTAGGAGGCAGGGGGTCACTGAAGCTTTCTTT. It specifies CASRRQGVTEAFF.

The chain carries TRBV7-9 and TRBJ2-5, with D possibly matching TRBD2 (6 bases). The CDR3 is 17 amino acids. With 1 base removed from V and 5 bases from J, the gap between germline ends came to 20 bases. Per germline, CDR1 SEHNR and CDR2 FQNEAQ (reference sequence). Written as DNA, the CDR3 is TGTGCCAGCAGCTTAGGTGGGACCGCGGGGTTTCGCGAGACCCAGTACTTC. Amino acid sequence: CASSLGGTAGFRETQYF.

The rearrangement links TRBV13 to TRBJ2-2; D is uncertain. The CDR3 totals 17 residues. Germline V gene sequence: CDR1 PRHDT, CDR2 FYEKMQ (reference sequence). Trimming removed 0 bases at V and 3 bases at J, with 14 bases between. CDR3 DNA: TGTGCCAGCAGCTTAGGCCTGTGGGCGACGTACACCGGGGAGCTGTTTTTT. Amino acids: CASSLGLWATYTGELFF.

The rearrangement uses TRBV19 and TRBJ1-3; a weak D match, TRBD1 (6 bases). CDR3 length equals 14 residues. V was shortened by 10 bases and J by 0 bases, with 13 bases between the two germline ends. Germline lookup yields CDR1 LNHDA and CDR2 SQIVND (reference sequence). CDR3 sequence: CATRQASSGNTIYF. The CDR3 DNA follows: TGTGCCACTAGACAGGCGAGCTCTGGAAACACCATATATTTT.

This rearrangement joins TRBV10-1 to TRBJ2-7, with 9 nucleotides matching TRBD1. The CDR3 is 14 amino acids. Germline V gives CDR1 WNHNN, CDR2 SYGVQD (reference sequence). The ends lost 6 bases at V and 1 base at J; junction bases unmatched: 4. The CDR3 here is CASSDRGFSYEQYF. As DNA, the CDR3 is TGCGCCAGCAGCGACAGGGGGTTTTCCTACGAGCAGTACTTC.

The chain recombines TRBV6-4 with TRBJ2-3; possibly TRBD2 for D (6 bases). Germline V gene sequence: CDR1 MRHNA, CDR2 SNTAGT. This CDR3 has 11 residues. V was trimmed by 7 bases and J by 8 bases, leaving 10 bases between them. As DNA, the CDR3 is TGTGCCAGCACCCATAGCGGTACGCAGTATTTT. Protein product: CASTHSGTQYF.